The source of this TCR beta chain is a study of vaccination and CD4 T cells after COVID-19. Study in general: Blood was drawn a median roughly 67 days post second dose, range 14 to 241.

Losses at the gene ends were 3 bases for V and 0 bases for J; bases not matched to a gene: 16. Germline values: CDR1 LNHDA, CDR2 SQIVND (reference sequence). This CDR3 is 19 amino acids long. The study sequenced cultured CD4+ T cell DNA using the Oncomine TCR Beta short-read assay. TCRdb independently ran MiXCR on the PCR reads; one entry per CDR3 protein. The sample shows some 16,000 distinct CDR3 sequences, approximately 81% of them seen only once. Study-wide points: In convalescent patients, 304 of 307 vaccine-specific clones were mono-reactive for SARS-CoV-2 spike.

The sample's treatment: approximately nine-day PBMC culture with coronavirus spike peptide pools or control peptides (ViraFEST assay). Healthy people receiving the vaccine had no prior SARS-CoV-2 infection, a status indicated by nucleocapsid antibodies testing negative before and after vaccination. As concerns this clonotype: Its target is unknown.

The sample here was CD4+ T cells from blood, cultured in vitro, taken after SARS-CoV-2 vaccination. This chain uses TRBV19 with TRBJ1-1; TRBD1 matches at 7 bases. This TCR was sampled from a human donor who received a COVID-19 vaccine. For the CDR3, the DNA is TGTGCCAGTAGTATTCGGGGCCGGGACAGTCCCCGGGTGAACACTGAAGCTTTCTTT. Translation: CASSIRGRDSPRVNTEAFF.